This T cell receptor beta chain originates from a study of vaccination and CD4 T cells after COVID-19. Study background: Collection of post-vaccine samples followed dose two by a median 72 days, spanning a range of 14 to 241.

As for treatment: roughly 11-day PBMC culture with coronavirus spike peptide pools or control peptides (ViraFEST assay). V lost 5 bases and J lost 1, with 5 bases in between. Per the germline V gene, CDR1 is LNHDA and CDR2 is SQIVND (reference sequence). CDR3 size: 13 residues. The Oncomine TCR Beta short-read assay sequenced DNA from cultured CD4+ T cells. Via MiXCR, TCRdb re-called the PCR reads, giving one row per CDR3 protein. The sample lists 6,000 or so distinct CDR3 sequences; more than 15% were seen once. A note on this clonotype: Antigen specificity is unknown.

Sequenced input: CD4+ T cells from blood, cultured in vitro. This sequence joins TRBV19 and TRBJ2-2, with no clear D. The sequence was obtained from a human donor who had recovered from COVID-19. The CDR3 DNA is TGTGCCAGTAGTGTGTTGAACACCGGGGAGCTGTTTTTT. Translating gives CASSVLNTGELFF.